Each of the 11 T cell receptor beta chains below was sequenced from the same sample in a study of cytomegalovirus exposure and HLA in healthy donors. The method was immunoSEQ multiplex PCR; TCRdb's version includes in-frame clones alone and lacks a portion of them. The sample yields over 110,000 clones, 85% to 90% seen once. The specimen was PBMCs. These receptors all stem from a man between 18 and 35 years old in good health and CMV-seropositive.

This clone was seen a few times. This chain uses TRBV19 with TRBJ2-7; D is undetermined. The CDR3 sequence is 11 residues long. Germline V gene data show CDR1 as LNHDA and CDR2 as SQIVND (reference sequence). Trimming removed 8 bases at V and 6 bases at J, with 11 bases between. CDR3 region: CASFFGGEQYF. In nucleotides, the CDR3 is TGTGCCAGTTTTTTCGGTGGCGAGCAGTACTTC.

The V gene is TRBV11-2, the J gene TRBJ2-7; TRBD2 matches 7 bases. The CDR3 length is 16 residues. CDR1 is SGHAT and CDR2 is FQNNGV in the germline V gene. V gave up 6 bases and J gave up 2 bases; unmatched junction bases: 13. The CDR3 DNA is TGTGCCAGCAGTCTTCCCGGGGGGTTAAGGACCTACGAGCAGTACTTC. Protein product: CASSLPGGLRTYEQYF. Variable domain in full (rest from reference TRBV11-2 and TRBJ2-7): EAGVAQSPRYKIIEKRQSVAFWCNPISGHATLYWYQQILGQGPKLLIQFQNNGVVDDSQLPKDRFSAERLKGVDSTLKIQPAKLEDSAVYLCASSLPGGLRTYEQYFGPGTRLTVT.

The V gene is TRBV30, the J gene TRBJ1-2; D might be TRBD1 (5 bases). CDR1 GTSNPN and CDR2 SVGIG come from the germline V gene (reference sequence). The CDR3 covers 13 residues. V was cut by 2 bases and J by 8 bases, with 15 bases left in between. The CDR3 loop is CAWSFSGPGGYTF. Here the CDR3 DNA reads TGTGCCTGGAGTTTCTCAGGGCCTGGAGGCTACACCTTC.

The rearrangement joins TRBV6-5 to TRBJ1-6; the D is unclear. Germline V gives CDR1 MNHEY, CDR2 SVGAGI. This CDR3 spans 13 amino acids. V gave up 6 bases and J gave up 7 bases, with 10 bases separating them. The DNA of the CDR3 is TGTGCCAGCAGCCTTAAACAGAATTCACCCCTCCACTTT. Translation: CASSLKQNSPLHF.

The chain links TRBV9 to TRBJ1-2; D is uncertain. Germline V gene lookup returns CDR1 SGDLS and CDR2 YYNGEE. The CDR3 is 16 amino acids. Trimming left V 0 bases short and J 4 bases short, with 16 bases between. The chain's CDR3 is CASSVGLADKLYGYTF. The CDR3 DNA is TGTGCCAGCAGCGTAGGCTTAGCGGATAAACTCTATGGCTACACCTTC.

This clone was picked up a small number of times. This sequence joins TRBV2 and TRBJ2-2, with no clear D. V was trimmed by 3 bases and J by 0 bases, leaving 11 bases between them. Germline-derived CDR1 and CDR2 are SNHLY and FYNNEI. CDR3 length: 16 amino acids. The CDR3 DNA sequence: TGTGCCAGCAGTGACAGCGCCGGATCGAACACCGGGGAGCTGTTTTTT. Its translation: CASSDSAGSNTGELFF.

V usage is TRBV11-3 and J usage is TRBJ2-3; D not resolved. Trimming took off 5 bases at V and 2 bases at J, with 8 bases between the two ends. Germline V gene data show CDR1 as SGHNT and CDR2 as YENEEA. The CDR3 spans 13 residues. The CDR3 sequence: CASSPTDTDTQYF. The CDR3 nucleotides are TGTGCCAGCAGCCCTACCGACACAGATACGCAGTATTTT.

The rearrangement joins TRBV5-1 to TRBJ1-2; 8 positions agree with TRBD1. The germline V gene has CDR1 SGHRS and CDR2 YFSETQ. Losses at the gene ends were 1 base for V and 2 bases for J; bases not matched to a gene: 1. The CDR3 sequence is 14 residues long. DNA for the CDR3: TGCGCCAGCAGCTTGACAGGGGGAAACTATGGCTACACCTTC. It specifies CASSLTGGNYGYTF.

This clone was seen ten or more times. J is TRBJ1-5 and V is TRBV2; D uncertain. Between the trimmed V and J ends, which lost 4 bases and 4 bases, there was a span of 14 bases. Looked up from germline, CDR1 is SNHLY and CDR2 is FYNNEI. The CDR3 has 15 residues. CDR3 coding DNA: TGTGCCAGCAGTGGTTTGACGACGGGGAATCAGCCCCAGCATTTT. This sequence encodes CASSGLTTGNQPQHF.

The rearrangement joins TRBV9 to TRBJ1-2; TRBD1 matches at 9 bases. Germline V lookup: CDR1 SGDLS, CDR2 YYNGEE. This CDR3 is 14 amino acids long. Trimming removed 3 bases from V and 6 bases from J; junction bases left unmatched: 6. The CDR3 loop is CASSESGQGHGYTF. Written as DNA, the CDR3 is TGTGCCAGCAGCGAATCGGGACAGGGCCATGGCTACACCTTC.

The CDR3 coding sequence is TGTGCCAGCAGCCCCCGGGGTGACGAGCAGTACTTC. It encodes CASSPRGDEQYF. The chain couples TRBV7-9 to TRBJ2-7; a possible D gene is TRBD2 (5 bases). V gave up 5 bases and J gave up 5 bases, with 10 bases separating them. Germline lookup yields CDR1 SEHNR and CDR2 FQNEAQ (reference sequence). The CDR3 runs 12 residues.